The text below deals with one T cell receptor (beta chain). Its cognate antigen is unknown. A junction boundary mismatches the germline segment, possibly from a read error. Time point indicated: newly diagnosed GD, antithyroid drugs for less than 3 months. Extracted RNA from PBMCs served as the source of the TCR library. According to the study, TCR beta libraries were built with iRepertoire HTBI primers and CDR3-region Arm-PCR. TCRdb used MiXCR to reprocess the multiplex PCR reads, holding one entry per CDR3 protein. The table lists 400,000 to 500,000 distinct CDR3 sequences, 14% of them singletons. This entry belongs to a study of regulatory T cells in long-lasting Graves disease. Whole-study findings and limits: Newly diagnosed Graves' patients had higher TCR diversity than persistent ones. Patients with persistent disease showed a bias toward TRBV28, TRBJ1-2 and TRBJ2-5.

CDR1 and CDR2 from the germline V gene are SGHTS and YDEGEE. The CDR3 runs 16 residues. This sample also belongs to another study, concerning T cells in Graves' hyperthyroidism and ophthalmopathy. That source notes: Stable disease denoted Graves' hyperthyroidism without ophthalmopathy progression within 18 months. Clonotypes that were expanded in thyroid above 0.001 mostly appeared in blood too.

The sequencing here drew on peripheral blood mononuclear cells (PBMCs), taken at new diagnosis, from a patient treated with antithyroid drugs. The receptor's source is a woman in her forties or fifties with Graves disease. The chain is built from TRBV5-8 and TRBJ2-3; D is perhaps TRBD2 (6 bases). The DNA for the CDR3 is TGTGCCAGCAGTACCCATCCGGGACTGAGCACAGGTACGCAGTATTTT. This sequence encodes CASSTHPGLSTGTQYF.